This T cell receptor beta chain was captured in a study of blood T cell repertoires in COVID-19. About the study: The United States, Italy and Spain were the sources of the acute and convalescent COVID-19 samples. T cells, B-cell-depleted T cells, or PBMCs provided the cDNA or gDNA that served as material.

Authors' processing steps: Amplified reference gene primers provided the basis for estimating nucleated cell counts. The repertoire was sequenced with immunoSEQ multiplex PCR; TCRdb's copy has only in-frame clones and lacks some. That table is the source of V, J and clone size, and D and trimming were worked out from the DNA. The sample has just over 650,000 clones; about 90% are singletons. The CDR3 consists of 14 residues. Deletions cut 3 bases from V and 0 bases from J, with 8 bases between. Germline V gene sequence: CDR1 SNHLY, CDR2 FYNNEI. The chain couples TRBV2 to TRBJ1-1; D not certain. The sequenced material came from peripheral blood. The TCR comes from a woman under 30 with acute or convalescent COVID-19. The CDR3 DNA reads as TGTGCCAGCAGTGACCAGGCGCTGAACACTGAAGCTTTCTTT. Translating it yields CASSDQALNTEAFF.